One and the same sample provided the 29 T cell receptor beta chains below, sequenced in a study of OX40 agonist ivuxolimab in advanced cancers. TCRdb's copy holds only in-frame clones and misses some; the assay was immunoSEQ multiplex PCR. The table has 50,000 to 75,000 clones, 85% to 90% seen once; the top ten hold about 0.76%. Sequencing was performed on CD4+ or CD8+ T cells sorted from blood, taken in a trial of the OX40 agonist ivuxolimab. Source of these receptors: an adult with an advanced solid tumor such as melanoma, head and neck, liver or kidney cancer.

CDR3 coding DNA: TGTGCCAGCAGCTTAAAATTTGGACTAGCAGCAGATACGCAGTATTTT. Amino acids: CASSLKFGLAADTQYF. The gene calls are TRBV7-2 and TRBJ2-3; 8 nucleotides agree with TRBD2. Germline V gives CDR1 SGHTA, CDR2 FQGNSA. The CDR3 extends over 16 amino acids. The V and J ends lost 2 bases and 4 bases, in that order; junction bases with no gene match: 8.

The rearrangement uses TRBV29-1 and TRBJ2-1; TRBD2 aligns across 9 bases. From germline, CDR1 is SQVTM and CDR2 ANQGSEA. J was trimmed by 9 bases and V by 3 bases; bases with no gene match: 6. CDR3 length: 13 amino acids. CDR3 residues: CSVEFSGRTEQFF. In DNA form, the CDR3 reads TGCAGCGTTGAGTTTAGCGGGAGAACTGAGCAGTTCTTC.

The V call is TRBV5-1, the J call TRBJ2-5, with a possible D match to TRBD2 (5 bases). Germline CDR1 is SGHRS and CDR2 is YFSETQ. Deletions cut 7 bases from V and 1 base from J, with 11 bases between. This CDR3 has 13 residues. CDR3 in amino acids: CASARVGQETQYF. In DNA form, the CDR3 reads TGCGCCAGCGCGAGGGTGGGCCAAGAGACCCAGTACTTC.

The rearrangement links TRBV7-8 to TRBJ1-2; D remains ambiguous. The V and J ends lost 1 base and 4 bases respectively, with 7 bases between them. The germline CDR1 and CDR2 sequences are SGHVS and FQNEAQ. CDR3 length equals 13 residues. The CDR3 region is CASSLVDLYGYTF. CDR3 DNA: TGTGCCAGCAGCTTAGTTGACCTCTATGGCTACACCTTC.

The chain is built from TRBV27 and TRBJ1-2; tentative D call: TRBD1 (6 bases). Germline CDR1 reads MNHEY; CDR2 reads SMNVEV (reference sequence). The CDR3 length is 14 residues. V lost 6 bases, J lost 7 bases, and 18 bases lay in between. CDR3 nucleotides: TGTGCCAGCAGCCAGTCACAGGGTAGGGCTGGCTACACCTTC. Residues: CASSQSQGRAGYTF.

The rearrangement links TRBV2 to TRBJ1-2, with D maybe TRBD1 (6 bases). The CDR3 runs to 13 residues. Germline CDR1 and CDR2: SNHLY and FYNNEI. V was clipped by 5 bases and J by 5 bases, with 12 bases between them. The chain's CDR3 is CASSYRVEYGYTF. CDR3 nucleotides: TGTGCCAGCAGTTACAGGGTGGAGTATGGCTACACCTTC.

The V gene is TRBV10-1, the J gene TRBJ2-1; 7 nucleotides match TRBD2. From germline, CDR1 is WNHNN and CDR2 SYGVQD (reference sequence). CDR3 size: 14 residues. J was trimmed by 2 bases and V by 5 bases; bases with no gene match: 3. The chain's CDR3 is CASSFSGPYNEQFF. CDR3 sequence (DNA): TGCGCCAGCAGTTTTAGCGGGCCCTACAATGAGCAGTTCTTC.

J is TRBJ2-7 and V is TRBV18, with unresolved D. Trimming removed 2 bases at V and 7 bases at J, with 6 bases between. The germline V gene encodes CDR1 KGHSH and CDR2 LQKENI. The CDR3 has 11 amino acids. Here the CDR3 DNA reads TGTGCCAGCTCACCAGGGGAAGAGCAGTACTTC. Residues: CASSPGEEQYF.

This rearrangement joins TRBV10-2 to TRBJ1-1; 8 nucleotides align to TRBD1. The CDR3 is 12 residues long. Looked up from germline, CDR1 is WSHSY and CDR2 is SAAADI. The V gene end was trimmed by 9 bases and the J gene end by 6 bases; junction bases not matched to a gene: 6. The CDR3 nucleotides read TGCGCCAGTTGGACAGGGCGGTCTGAAGCTTTCTTT. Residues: CASWTGRSEAFF.

In DNA form, the CDR3 reads TGTGCCAGCAGCTTAGCTAGCAATCAGCCCCAGCATTTT. Translation: CASSLASNQPQHF. The chain couples TRBV7-6 to TRBJ1-5; D remains ambiguous. V was shortened by 0 bases and J by 0 bases, with 0 bases between the two germline ends. Germline V gene data show CDR1 as SGHVS and CDR2 as FNYEAQ. The CDR3 is 13 residues long.

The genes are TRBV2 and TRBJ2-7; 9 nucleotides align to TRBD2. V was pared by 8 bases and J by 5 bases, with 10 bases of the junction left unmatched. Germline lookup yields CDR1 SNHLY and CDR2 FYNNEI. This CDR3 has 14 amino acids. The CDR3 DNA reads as TGTGCCAGCGGGGGACTAGCTTTCGTCCACGAGCAGTACTTC. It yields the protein CASGGLAFVHEQYF.

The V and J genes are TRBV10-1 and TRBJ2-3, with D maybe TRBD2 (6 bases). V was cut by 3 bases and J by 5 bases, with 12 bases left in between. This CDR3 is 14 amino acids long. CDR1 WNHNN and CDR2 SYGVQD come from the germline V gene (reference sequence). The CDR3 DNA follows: TGCGCCAGCAGTGATTTTGTGGGGGGAGATACGCAGTATTTT. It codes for CASSDFVGGDTQYF.

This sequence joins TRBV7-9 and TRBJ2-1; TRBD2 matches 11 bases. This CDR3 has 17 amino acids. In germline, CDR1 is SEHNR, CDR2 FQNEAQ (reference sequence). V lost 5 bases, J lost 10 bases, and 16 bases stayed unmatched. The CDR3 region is CASSATGLAGGPGEQFF. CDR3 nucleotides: TGTGCCAGCAGCGCAACCGGCTTAGCGGGAGGGCCCGGGGAGCAGTTCTTC.

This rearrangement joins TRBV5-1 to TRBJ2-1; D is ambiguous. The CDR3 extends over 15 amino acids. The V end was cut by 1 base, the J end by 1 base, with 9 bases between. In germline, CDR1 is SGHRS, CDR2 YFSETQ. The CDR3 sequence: CASSLLDKSYNEQFF. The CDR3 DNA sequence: TGCGCCAGCAGCTTGCTAGATAAATCCTACAATGAGCAGTTCTTC.

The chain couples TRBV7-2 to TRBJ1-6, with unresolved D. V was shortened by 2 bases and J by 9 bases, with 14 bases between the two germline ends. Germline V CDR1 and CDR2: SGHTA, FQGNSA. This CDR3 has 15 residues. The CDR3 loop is CASSLRSRDFSPLHF. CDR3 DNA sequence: TGTGCCAGCAGCTTAAGGAGTAGAGACTTTTCACCCCTCCACTTT. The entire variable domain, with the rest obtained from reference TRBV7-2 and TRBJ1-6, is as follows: GAGVSQSPSNKVTEKGKDVELRCDPISGHTALYWYRQSLGQGLEFLIYFQGNSAPDKSGLPSDRFSAERTGGSVSTLTIQRTQQEDSAVYLCASSLRSRDFSPLHFGNGTRLTVT.

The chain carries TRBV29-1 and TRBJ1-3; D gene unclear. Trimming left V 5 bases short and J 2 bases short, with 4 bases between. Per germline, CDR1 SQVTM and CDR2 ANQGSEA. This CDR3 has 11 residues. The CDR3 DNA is TGCAGCGTTTTAACTGGAAACACCATATATTTT. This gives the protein CSVLTGNTIYF.

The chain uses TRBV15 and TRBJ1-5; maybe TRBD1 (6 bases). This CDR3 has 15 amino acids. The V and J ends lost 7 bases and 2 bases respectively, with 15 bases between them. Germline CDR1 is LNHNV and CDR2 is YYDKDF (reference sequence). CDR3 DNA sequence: TGTGCCACCATGGATTACAGGGAGGGCAATCAGCCCCAGCATTTT. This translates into CATMDYREGNQPQHF.

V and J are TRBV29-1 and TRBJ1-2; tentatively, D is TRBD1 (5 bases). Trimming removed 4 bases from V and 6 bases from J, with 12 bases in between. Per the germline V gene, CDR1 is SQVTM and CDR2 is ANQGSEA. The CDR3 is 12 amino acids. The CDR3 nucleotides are TGCAGCGTTGGAGACCCACAGGATGGCTACACCTTC. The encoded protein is CSVGDPQDGYTF.

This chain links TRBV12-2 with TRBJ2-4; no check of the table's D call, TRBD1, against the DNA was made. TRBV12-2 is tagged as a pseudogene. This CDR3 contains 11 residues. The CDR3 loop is CARPQVRIQYF. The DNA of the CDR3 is TGTGCCCGCCCCCAGGTTCGGATTCAGTACTTC.

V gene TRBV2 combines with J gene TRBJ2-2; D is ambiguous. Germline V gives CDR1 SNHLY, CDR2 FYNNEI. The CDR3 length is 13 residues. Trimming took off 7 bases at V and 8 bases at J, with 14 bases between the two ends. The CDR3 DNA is TGTGCCAGCAAGTCCCATCTAGATGGGGAGCTGTTTTTT. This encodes CASKSHLDGELFF.

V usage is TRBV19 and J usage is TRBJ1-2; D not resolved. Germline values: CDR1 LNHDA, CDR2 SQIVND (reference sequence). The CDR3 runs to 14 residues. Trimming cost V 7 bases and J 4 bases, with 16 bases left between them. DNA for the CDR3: TGTGCCAGTACAAAGGAGTTGTACAGCTATGGCTACACCTTC. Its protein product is CASTKELYSYGYTF.

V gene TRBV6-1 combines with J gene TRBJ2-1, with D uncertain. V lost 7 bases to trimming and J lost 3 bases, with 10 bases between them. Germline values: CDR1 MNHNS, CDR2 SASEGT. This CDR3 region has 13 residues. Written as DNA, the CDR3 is TGTGCCAGCAATGACGGGCGCTACAATGAGCAGTTCTTC. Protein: CASNDGRYNEQFF.

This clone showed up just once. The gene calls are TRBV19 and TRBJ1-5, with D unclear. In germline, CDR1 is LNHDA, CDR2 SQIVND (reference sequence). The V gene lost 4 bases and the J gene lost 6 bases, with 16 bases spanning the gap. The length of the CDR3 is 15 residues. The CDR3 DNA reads TGTGCCAGTAGTACTGGCCGCGGGTTCGGTCAGCCCCAGCATTTT. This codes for CASSTGRGFGQPQHF.

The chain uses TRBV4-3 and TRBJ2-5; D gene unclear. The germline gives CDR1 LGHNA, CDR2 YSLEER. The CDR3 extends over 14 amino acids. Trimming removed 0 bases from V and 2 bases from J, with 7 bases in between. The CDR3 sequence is CASSQDTAQETQYF. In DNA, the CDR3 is TGCGCCAGCAGCCAAGATACAGCTCAAGAGACCCAGTACTTC.

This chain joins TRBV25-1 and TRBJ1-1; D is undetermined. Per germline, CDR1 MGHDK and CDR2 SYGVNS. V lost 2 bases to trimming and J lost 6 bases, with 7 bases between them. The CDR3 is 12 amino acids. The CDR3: CASSEGISEAFF. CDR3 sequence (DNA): TGTGCCAGCAGTGAAGGTATATCTGAAGCTTTCTTT. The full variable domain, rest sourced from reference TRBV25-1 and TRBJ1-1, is EADIYQTPRYLVIGTGKKITLECSQTMGHDKMYWYQQDPGMELHLIHYSYGVNSTEKGDLSSESTVSRIRTEHFPLTLESARPSHTSQYLCASSEGISEAFFGQGTRLTVV.

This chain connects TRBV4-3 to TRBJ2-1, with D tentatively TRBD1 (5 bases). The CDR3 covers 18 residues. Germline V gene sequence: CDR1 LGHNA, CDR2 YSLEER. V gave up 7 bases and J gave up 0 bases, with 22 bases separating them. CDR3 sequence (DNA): TGCGCCAGCACCAGAAATATAGGGGAAGTCAGCTCCTACAATGAGCAGTTCTTC. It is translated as CASTRNIGEVSSYNEQFF.

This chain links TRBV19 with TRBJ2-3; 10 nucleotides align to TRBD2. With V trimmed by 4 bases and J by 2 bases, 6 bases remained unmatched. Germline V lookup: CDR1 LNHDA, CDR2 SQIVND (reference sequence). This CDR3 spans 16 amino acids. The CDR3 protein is CASSNPSGGNTDTQYF. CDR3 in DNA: TGTGCCAGTAGTAACCCTAGCGGGGGAAACACAGATACGCAGTATTTT.

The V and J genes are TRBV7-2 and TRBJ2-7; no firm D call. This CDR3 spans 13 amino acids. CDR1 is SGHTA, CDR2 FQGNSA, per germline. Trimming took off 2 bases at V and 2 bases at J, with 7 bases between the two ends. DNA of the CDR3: TGTGCCAGCAGCTTAATCCCCACCTACGAGCAGTACTTC. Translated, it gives CASSLIPTYEQYF.

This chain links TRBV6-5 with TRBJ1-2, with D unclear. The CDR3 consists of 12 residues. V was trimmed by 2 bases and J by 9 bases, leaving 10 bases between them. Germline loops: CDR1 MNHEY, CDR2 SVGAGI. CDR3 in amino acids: CASSYRVGSYTF. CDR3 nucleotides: TGTGCCAGCAGTTACCGGGTCGGGAGCTACACCTTC.